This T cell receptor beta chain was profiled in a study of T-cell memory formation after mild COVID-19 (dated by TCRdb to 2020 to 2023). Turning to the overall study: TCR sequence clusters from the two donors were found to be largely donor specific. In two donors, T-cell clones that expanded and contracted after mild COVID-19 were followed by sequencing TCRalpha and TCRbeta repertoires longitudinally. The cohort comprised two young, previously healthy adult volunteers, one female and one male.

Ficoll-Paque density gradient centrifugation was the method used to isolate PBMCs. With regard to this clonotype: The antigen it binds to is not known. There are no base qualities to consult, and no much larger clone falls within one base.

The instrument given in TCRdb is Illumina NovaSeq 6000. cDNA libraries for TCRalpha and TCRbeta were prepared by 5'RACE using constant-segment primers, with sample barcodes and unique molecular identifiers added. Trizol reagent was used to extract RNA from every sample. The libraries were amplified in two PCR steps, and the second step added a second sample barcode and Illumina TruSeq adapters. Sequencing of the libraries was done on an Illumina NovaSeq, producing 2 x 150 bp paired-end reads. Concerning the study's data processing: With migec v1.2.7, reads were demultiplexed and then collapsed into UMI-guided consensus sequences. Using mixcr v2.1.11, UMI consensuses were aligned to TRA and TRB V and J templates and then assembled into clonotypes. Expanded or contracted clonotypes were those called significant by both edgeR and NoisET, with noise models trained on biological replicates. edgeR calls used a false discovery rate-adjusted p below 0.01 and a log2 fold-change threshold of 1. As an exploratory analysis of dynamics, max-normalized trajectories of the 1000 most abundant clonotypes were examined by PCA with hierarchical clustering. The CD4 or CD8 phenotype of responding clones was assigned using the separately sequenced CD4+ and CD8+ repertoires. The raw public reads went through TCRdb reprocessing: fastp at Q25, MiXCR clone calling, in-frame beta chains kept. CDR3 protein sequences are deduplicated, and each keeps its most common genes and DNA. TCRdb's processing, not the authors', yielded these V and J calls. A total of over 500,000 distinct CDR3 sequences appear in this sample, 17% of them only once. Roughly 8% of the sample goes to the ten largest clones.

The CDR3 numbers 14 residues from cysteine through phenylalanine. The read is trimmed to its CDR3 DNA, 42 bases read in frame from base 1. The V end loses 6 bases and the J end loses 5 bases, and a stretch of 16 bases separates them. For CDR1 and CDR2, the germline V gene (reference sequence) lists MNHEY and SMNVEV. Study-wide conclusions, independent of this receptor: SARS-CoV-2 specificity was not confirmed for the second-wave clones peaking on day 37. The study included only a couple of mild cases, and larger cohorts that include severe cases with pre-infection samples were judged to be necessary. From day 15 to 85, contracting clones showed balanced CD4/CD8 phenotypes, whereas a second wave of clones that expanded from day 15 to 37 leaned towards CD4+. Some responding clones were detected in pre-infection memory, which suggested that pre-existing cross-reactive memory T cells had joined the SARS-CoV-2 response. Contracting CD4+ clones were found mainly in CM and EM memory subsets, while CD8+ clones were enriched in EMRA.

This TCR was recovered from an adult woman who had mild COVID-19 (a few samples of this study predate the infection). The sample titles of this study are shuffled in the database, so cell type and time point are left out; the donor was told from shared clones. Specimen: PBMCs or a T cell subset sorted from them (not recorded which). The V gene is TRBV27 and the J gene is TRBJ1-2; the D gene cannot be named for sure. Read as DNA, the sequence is TGTGCCAGCAGGGGAAGGACCGCCTGGTATGGCTACACCTTC. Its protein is CASRGRTAWYGYTF.